The 6 T cell receptor beta chains listed next were all sequenced from one sample in a study of T cells in Graves' hyperthyroidism and ophthalmopathy. Researchers amplified the TCR beta CDR3 regions from RNA transcripts. When the TCR CDR3 underwent first-round RT-PCR, the HTBI primer set was used. TCRdb re-derived calls from the multiplex PCR reads in MiXCR, one entry per CDR3 protein. Of 500,000 to 600,000 distinct CDR3 sequences listed, approximately 48% are singletons. Input material: peripheral blood or thyroid tissue (not recorded which). Receptors originate from an adult woman with Graves' disease, either hyperthyroidism or ophthalmopathy (not recorded which).

As regards this clonotype: The junction and the germline gene differ at one end; a read error may be behind it. The V and J genes are TRBV10-2 and TRBJ1-3; D uncertain. The CDR3 spans 19 residues. Per the germline V gene, CDR1 is WSHSY and CDR2 is SAAADI. CDR3 nucleotides: TGCGCCAGCAGTCAATTTAAATACCTCGACCGCGACTCTGGAAGCACCATATATTTT. It codes for CASSQFKYLDRDSGSTIYF.

The chain carries TRBV29-1 and TRBJ1-5; the D is unclear. Per the germline V gene, CDR1 is SQVTM and CDR2 is ANQGSEA. The CDR3 runs to 13 residues. V was shortened by 4 bases and J by 0 bases, with 7 bases between the two germline ends. CDR3 sequence: CSVGGGSNQPQHF. CDR3 bases: TGCAGCGTTGGTGGTGGTAGCAATCAGCCCCAGCATTTT. Together with reference TRBV29-1 and TRBJ1-5, the CDR3 gives the full variable domain: SAVISQKPSRDICQRGTSLTIQCQVDSQVTMMFWYRQQPGQSLTLIATANQGSEATYESGFVIDKFPISRPNLTFSTLTVSNMSPEDSSIYLCSVGGGSNQPQHFGDGTRLSIL.

This clonotype came up many times. This chain links TRBV7-9 with TRBJ1-1; D ambiguous. Trimming removed 2 bases from V and 4 bases from J, with 8 bases in between. This CDR3 is 13 amino acids long. The germline CDR1 and CDR2 sequences are SEHNR and FQNEAQ (reference sequence). DNA of the CDR3: TGTGCCAGCAGCTTAAACGGAATCACTGAAGCTTTCTTT. Protein product: CASSLNGITEAFF.

This sequence joins TRBV12-3 or TRBV12-4 and TRBJ1-4, with D tentatively TRBD1 (6 bases). V was clipped by 3 bases and J by 7 bases, with 12 bases between them. CDR3 length equals 14 residues. This CDR3 is CASSLMSGVEKLFF. The DNA for the CDR3 is TGTGCCAGCAGTTTGATGTCAGGGGTTGAAAAACTGTTTTTT.

This clonotype has a single count. Possible read error: a much larger clone is one base away. The chain carries TRBV5-1 and TRBJ2-2; tentatively, D is TRBD2 (5 bases). CDR1 SGHRS and CDR2 YFSETQ come from the germline V gene. The CDR3 is 15 residues long. The CDR3 coding sequence is TGTGCCAGCGGCCCACAACTAGCGAACACCGGGGAGCTGTTTTTT. It encodes CASGPQLANTGELFF.

This clonotype turned up a few times. J is TRBJ1-6 and V is TRBV30; D is unresolved. V was shortened by 5 bases and J by 7 bases, with 6 bases between the two germline ends. The CDR3 sequence is 11 residues long. Germline CDR1 is GTSNPN and CDR2 is SVGIG (reference sequence). The CDR3 loop is CAWAENSPLHF. The CDR3 coding sequence is TGTGCCTGGGCAGAGAATTCACCCCTCCACTTT.